These T cell receptor beta chains were read from a single sample in a study of T cell responses to AZD1222 COVID-19 vaccine. TCRdb's table, derived via immunoSEQ multiplex PCR, lists solely in-frame clones and lacks some. There are about 48,000 clones in the sample; 70% to 90% occur only once, and 6% to 8% lies in the top ten. The material sequenced was peripheral blood, taken 28 days after the second AZD1222 dose. These receptors originate from an adult who received the AZD1222 COVID-19 vaccine. CDR3s include the opening cysteine and the closing phenylalanine or tryptophan. D genes are given only for firm matches. Clone sizes are given selectively: once, few, many, or a class where the clone is expanded.

d_call,clone_size,j_call,v_call,cdr3_nt,cdr3_aa
-,-,TRBJ1-4,TRBV4-1,TGCGCCAGCAGCCAAGGGGGCTTAAGTGAAAAACTGTTTTTT,CASSQGGLSEKLFF
TRBD2,-,TRBJ2-1,TRBV5-1,TGCGCCAGCAGCCCCTCGGCGGTAGCGGGAGGCAATGAGCAGTTCTTC,CASSPSAVAGGNEQFF
-,-,TRBJ2-7,TRBV7-9,TGTGCCAGCAGCGGAGGTTCCCTCCCCTACGAGCAGTACTTC,CASSGGSLPYEQYF
TRBD2,-,TRBJ2-7,TRBV28,TGTGCCAGCAGGGGTTCGGGGACTAGCGGGAGCTCCTACGAGCAGTACTTC,CASRGSGTSGSSYEQYF
-,-,TRBJ1-3,TRBV7-2,TGTGCCAGCAGCTTAAGGGAATTCTCTGGAAACACCATATATTTT,CASSLREFSGNTIYF
TRBD1,-,TRBJ1-5,TRBV27,TGTGCCAGCAGTTTTGAGGGGGCAAGCAATCAGCCCCAGCATTTT,CASSFEGASNQPQHF
-,-,TRBJ2-1,TRBV10-3,TGTGCCATCAGTGAGACTGGACAACCCTCGTCCTCCTACAATGAGCAGTTCTTC,CAISETGQPSSSYNEQFF
-,-,TRBJ1-5,TRBV6-5,TGTGCCAGCAGTTTTGGGACGGGCAATCAGCCCCAGCATTTT,CASSFGTGNQPQHF
TRBD1,-,TRBJ1-5,TRBV6-5,TGTGCCAGCAGCACGGGACAGGGAGGCAATCAGCCCCAGCATTTT,CASSTGQGGNQPQHF
-,-,TRBJ2-7,TRBV7-9,TGTGCCAGCAGCATAGGGACTCGTTTGGCGAACGAGCAGTACTTC,CASSIGTRLANEQYF
-,-,TRBJ2-1,TRBV6-5,TGTGCCAGCGGCCCTCCGGGGCCAAATGAGCAGTTCTTC,CASGPPGPNEQFF
-,once,TRBJ1-6,TRBV5-1,TGCGCCAGCAGCTCGGGACTGGGGGAGTACGATTCACCCCTCCACTTT,CASSSGLGEYDSPLHF
-,-,TRBJ2-1,TRBV19,TGTGCCAGTAGTATAGATCACGGCGGGATGCGATATGAGCAGTTCTTC,CASSIDHGGMRYEQFF
-,-,TRBJ1-4,TRBV5-6,TGTGCCAGCAGCTTCAGGGTCGCAACTAATGAAAAACTGTTTTTT,CASSFRVATNEKLFF
-,-,TRBJ1-5,TRBV19,TGTGCCAGTAGTTCGACGTTAGATCAGCCCCAGCATTTT,CASSSTLDQPQHF
-,-,TRBJ1-3,TRBV19,TGTGCCAGTAGTCTCAATGGGGCTGGAAACACCATATATTTT,CASSLNGAGNTIYF
TRBD2,-,TRBJ2-4,TRBV7-9,TGTGCCAGCAGCTTAATCCTGGGGGGGAACATTCAGTACTTC,CASSLILGGNIQYF
TRBD2,-,TRBJ2-1,TRBV5-4,TGTGCCAGCAGCTTGGCCAGGACTAGCGGAGGTACCTACAATGAGCAGTTCTTC,CASSLARTSGGTYNEQFF
-,once,TRBJ2-3,TRBV10-3,TGTGCCATCAGCGGGGGACAGACCAACGCCCCAGATACGCAGTATTTT,CAISGGQTNAPDTQYF
-,few,TRBJ2-7,TRBV27,TGTGCCAGCAGTACCCATCAGAGGAATTATTACGAGCAGTACTTC,CASSTHQRNYYEQYF
TRBD2,-,TRBJ2-5,TRBV6-5,TGTGCCAGCAGGACTAGCGCCCAAGAGACCCAGTACTTC,CASRTSAQETQYF
-,-,TRBJ1-2,TRBV24-1,TGTGCCACCAGTGATTTGACGGTAAACTATGGCTACACCTTC,CATSDLTVNYGYTF